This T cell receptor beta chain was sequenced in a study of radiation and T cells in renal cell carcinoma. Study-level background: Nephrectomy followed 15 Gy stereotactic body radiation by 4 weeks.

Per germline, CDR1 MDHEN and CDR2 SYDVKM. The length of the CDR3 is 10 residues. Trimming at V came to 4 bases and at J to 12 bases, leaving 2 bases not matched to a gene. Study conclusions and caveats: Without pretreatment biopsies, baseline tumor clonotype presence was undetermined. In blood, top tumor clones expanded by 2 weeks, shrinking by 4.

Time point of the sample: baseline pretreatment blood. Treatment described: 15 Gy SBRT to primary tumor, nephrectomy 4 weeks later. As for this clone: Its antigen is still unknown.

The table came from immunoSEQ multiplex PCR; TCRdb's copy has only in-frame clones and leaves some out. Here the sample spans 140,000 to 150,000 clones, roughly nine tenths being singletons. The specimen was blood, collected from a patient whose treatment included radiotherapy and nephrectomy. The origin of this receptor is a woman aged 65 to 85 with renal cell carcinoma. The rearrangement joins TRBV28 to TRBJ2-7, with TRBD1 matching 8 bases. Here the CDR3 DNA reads TGTGCCAGCAGTTGGGACAGGCCGTACTTC. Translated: CASSWDRPYF.